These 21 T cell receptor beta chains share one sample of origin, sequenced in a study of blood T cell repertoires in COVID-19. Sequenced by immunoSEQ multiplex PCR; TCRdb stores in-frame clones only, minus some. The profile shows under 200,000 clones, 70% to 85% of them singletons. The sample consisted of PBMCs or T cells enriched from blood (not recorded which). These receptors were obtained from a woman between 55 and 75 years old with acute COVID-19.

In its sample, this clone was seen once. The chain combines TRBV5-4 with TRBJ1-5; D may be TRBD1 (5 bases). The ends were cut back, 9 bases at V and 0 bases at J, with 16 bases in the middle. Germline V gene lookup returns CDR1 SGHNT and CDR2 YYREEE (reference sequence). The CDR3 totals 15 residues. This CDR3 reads CATQMGGGSNQPQHF. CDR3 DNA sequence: TGTGCCACCCAGATGGGGGGGGGTAGCAATCAGCCCCAGCATTTT.

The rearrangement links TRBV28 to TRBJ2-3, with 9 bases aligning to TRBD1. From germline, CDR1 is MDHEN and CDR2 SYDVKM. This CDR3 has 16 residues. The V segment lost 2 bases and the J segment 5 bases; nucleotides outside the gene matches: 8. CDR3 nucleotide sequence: TGTGCCAGCAGTTTAGTCGGGACAGGGAGTCAAGATACGCAGTATTTT. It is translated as CASSLVGTGSQDTQYF.

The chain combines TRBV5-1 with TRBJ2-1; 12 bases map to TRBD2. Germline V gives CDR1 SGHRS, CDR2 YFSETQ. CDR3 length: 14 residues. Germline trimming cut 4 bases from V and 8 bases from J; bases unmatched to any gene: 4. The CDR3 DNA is TGCGCCAGCAGCGCTAGACTAGCGGGAGATGAGCAGTTCTTC. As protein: CASSARLAGDEQFF. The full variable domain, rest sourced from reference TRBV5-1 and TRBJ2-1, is KAGVTQTPRYLIKTRGQQVTLSCSPISGHRSVSWYQQTPGQGLQFLFEYFSETQRNKGNFPGRFSGRQFSNSRSEMNVSTLELGDSALYLCASSARLAGDEQFFGPGTRLTVL.

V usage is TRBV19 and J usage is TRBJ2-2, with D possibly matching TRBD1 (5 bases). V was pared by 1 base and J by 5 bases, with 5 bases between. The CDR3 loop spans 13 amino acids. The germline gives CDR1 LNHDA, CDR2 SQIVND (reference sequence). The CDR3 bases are TGTGCCAGTAGTATAGCAGGGACCGGGGAGCTGTTTTTT. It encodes CASSIAGTGELFF.

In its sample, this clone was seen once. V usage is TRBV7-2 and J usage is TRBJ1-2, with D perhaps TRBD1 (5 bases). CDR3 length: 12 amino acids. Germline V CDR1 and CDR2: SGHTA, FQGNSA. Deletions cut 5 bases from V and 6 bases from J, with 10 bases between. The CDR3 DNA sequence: TGTGCCAGCAGCGGAGGGACCGATGGCTACACCTTC. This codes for CASSGGTDGYTF. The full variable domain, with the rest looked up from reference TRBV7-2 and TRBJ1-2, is GAGVSQSPSNKVTEKGKDVELRCDPISGHTALYWYRQSLGQGLEFLIYFQGNSAPDKSGLPSDRFSAERTGGSVSTLTIQRTQQEDSAVYLCASSGGTDGYTFGSGTRLTVV.

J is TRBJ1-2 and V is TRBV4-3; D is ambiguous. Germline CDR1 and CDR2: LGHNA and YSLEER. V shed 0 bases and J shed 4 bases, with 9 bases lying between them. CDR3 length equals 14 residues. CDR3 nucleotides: TGCGCCAGCAGCCAAGAACACCAGTCCTATGGCTACACCTTC. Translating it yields CASSQEHQSYGYTF.

CDR3 nucleotides: TGTGCCAGCAGTCAGGGTGGGGTAAACTATGGCTACACCTTC. Translating gives CASSQGGVNYGYTF. The chain couples TRBV27 to TRBJ1-2, with D possibly TRBD1 on 5 matching bases. CDR3 length: 14 amino acids. Germline lookup yields CDR1 MNHEY and CDR2 SMNVEV (reference sequence). V lost 5 bases and J 2 bases, leaving 12 bases between the germline ends.

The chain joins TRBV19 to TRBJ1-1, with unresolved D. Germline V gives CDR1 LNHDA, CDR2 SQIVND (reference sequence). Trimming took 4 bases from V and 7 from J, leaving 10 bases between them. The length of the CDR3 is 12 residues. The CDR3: CASSRRVSEAFF. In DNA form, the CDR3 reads TGTGCCAGTAGTAGGAGGGTCAGTGAAGCTTTCTTT.

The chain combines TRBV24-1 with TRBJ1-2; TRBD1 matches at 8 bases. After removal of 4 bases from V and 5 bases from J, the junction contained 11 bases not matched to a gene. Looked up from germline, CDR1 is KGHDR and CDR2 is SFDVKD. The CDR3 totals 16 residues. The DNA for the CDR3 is TGTGCCACCAGTGACCCAGATACAGGGGGAAATTATGGCTACACCTTC. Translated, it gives CATSDPDTGGNYGYTF.

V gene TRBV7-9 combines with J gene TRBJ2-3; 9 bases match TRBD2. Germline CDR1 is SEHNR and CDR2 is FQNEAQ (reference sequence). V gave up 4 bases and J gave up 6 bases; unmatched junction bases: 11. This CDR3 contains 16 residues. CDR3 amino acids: CASSSEGEAGGDTQYF. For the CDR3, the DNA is TGTGCCAGCAGCTCTGAGGGGGAAGCGGGGGGCGATACGCAGTATTTT.

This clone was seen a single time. For the CDR3, the DNA is TGTGCCAGCAGTCCCCGTGGGCGGGGCGTGAACACCGGGGAGCTGTTTTTT. Protein product: CASSPRGRGVNTGELFF. The genes are TRBV3-1 (or the pseudogene TRBV3-2) and TRBJ2-2, with D perhaps matching TRBD2 (6 bases). Germline CDR1 is LGHDT and CDR2 is YNNKEL (reference sequence). The CDR3 is 17 residues long. V shed 6 bases and J shed 1 base, with 18 bases lying between them.

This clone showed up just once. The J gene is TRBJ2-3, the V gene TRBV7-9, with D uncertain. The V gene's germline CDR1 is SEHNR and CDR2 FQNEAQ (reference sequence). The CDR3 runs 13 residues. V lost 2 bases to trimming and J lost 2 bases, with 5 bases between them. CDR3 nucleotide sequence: TGTGCCAGCAGCTTATCCGTCACAGATACGCAGTATTTT. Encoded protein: CASSLSVTDTQYF. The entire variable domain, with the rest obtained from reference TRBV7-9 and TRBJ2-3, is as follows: DTGVSQNPRHKITKRGQNVTFRCDPISEHNRLYWYRQTLGQGPEFLTYFQNEAQLEKSRLLSDRFSAERPKGSFSTLEIQRTEQGDSAMYLCASSLSVTDTQYFGPGTRLTVL.

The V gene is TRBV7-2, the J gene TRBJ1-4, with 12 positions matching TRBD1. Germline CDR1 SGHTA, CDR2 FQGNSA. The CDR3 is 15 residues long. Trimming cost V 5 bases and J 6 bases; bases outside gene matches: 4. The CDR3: CASSPGQGAYEKLFF. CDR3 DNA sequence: TGTGCCAGCAGCCCGGGACAGGGGGCTTATGAAAAACTGTTTTTT.

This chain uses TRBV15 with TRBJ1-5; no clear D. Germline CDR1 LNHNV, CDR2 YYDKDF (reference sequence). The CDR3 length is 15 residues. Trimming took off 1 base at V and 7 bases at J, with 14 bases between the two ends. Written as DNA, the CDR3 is TGTGCCACCAGCAGAGTTTTTTCGGGTGGGCAGCCCCAGCATTTT. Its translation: CATSRVFSGGQPQHF.

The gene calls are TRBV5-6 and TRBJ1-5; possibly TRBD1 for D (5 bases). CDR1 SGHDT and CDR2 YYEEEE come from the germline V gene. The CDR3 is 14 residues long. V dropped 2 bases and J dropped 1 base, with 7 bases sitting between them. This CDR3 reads CASSFDRSNQPQHF. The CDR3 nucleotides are TGTGCCAGCAGCTTTGACAGAAGCAATCAGCCCCAGCATTTT.

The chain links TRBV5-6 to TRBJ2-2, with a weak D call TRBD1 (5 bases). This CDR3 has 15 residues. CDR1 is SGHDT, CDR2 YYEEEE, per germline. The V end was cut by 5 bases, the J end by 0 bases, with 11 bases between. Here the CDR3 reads CASRHTGSNTGELFF. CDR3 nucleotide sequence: TGTGCCAGCAGGCACACAGGATCGAACACCGGGGAGCTGTTTTTT.

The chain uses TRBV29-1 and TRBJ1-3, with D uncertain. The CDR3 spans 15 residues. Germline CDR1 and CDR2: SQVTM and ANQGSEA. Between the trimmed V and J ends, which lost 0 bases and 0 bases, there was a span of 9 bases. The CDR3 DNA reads TGCAGCGTTGAAGATTCTAGTCCCTCTGGAAACACCATATATTTT. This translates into CSVEDSSPSGNTIYF.

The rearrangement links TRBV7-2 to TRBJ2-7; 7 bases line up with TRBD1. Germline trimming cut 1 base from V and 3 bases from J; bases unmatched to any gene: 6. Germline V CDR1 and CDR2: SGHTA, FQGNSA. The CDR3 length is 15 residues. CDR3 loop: CASSLVTGAGYEQYV. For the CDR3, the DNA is TGTGCCAGCAGCTTAGTTACAGGGGCGGGCTACGAGCAGTACGTC.

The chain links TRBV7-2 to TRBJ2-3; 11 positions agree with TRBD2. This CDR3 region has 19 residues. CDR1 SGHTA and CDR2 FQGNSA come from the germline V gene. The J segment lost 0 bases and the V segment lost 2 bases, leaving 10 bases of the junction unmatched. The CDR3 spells CASSLLAGGDILSTDTQYF. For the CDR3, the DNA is TGTGCCAGCAGCTTATTAGCGGGGGGGGACATTCTTAGCACAGATACGCAGTATTTT.

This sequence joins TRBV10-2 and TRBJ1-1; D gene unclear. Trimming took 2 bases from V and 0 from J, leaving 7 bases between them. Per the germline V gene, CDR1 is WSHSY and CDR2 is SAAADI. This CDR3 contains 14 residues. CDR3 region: CASSEGQMNTEAFF. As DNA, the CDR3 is TGCGCCAGCAGTGAGGGGCAGATGAACACTGAAGCTTTCTTT.

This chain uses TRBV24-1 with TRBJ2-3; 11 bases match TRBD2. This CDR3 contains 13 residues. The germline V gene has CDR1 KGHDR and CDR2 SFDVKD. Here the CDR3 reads CASSGGSTDTQYF. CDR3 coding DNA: TGTGCTTCTAGCGGGGGGAGCACAGATACGCAGTATTTT.